This TCR beta chain was identified during a study of T cell repertoires in cytomegalovirus infection. Looking at the study overall: Indications came from public TCR beta signatures; they pointed to CMV infection and to a matching HLA type.

Germline assignment: CDR1 LGHNA and CDR2 YSLEER. J lost 8 bases, V lost 0 bases, and 6 bases had no gene match. The CDR3 is made up of 16 amino acids. TCRdb analysed the reads with MiXCR anew, one entry per CDR3 protein. Of 150,000 to 200,000 distinct CDR3 sequences in the sample, roughly 27% were seen once. This rearrangement joins TRBV4-3 to TRBJ2-1; 11 nucleotides agree with TRBD2. Input material: PBMCs. The sequence came from a human donor in good health (CMV status not recorded). Some clones in this sample may be carry-over from other donors' samples. CDR3 sequence reads: CASSQDHSGGADEQFF. The DNA of the CDR3 is TGCGCCAGCAGCCAAGATCATAGCGGGGGGGCCGATGAGCAGTTCTTC.